This T cell receptor beta chain comes out of a study of blood T cell repertoires in COVID-19. Looking at the study overall: From the United States, Italy and Spain came samples of acute and convalescent COVID-19. T cells, B-cell-depleted T cells, or PBMCs provided the cDNA or gDNA that served as material.

In the source study's methods: For nucleated cells, counts were estimated from reference gene primer amplification. Some clones are missing from TCRdb's copy, which holds only in-frame ones; the method was immunoSEQ multiplex PCR. From that table come the V and J calls and clone size; the DNA was used to work out D and trimming. The profile shows approximately 100,000 clones, about 80% of them singletons. The source material was peripheral blood. The TCR comes from a woman aged 50 to 65 with acute or convalescent COVID-19.

The CDR3 protein is CASSSPGGDFQETQYF. The CDR3 DNA follows: TGTGCCAGCAGCTCCCCCGGAGGGGACTTCCAAGAGACCCAGTACTTC. V gene TRBV7-6 combines with J gene TRBJ2-5, with a weak D call TRBD2 (6 bases). CDR3 length equals 16 residues. From germline, CDR1 is SGHVS and CDR2 FNYEAQ. Trimming took 4 bases from V and 1 from J, leaving 16 bases between them.